What follows are 14 T cell receptor beta chains derived from one specimen sequenced in a study of CD4 T cells in relation to SARS-CoV-2 and coronaviruses. Unexposed donor CD4+ T cells date from 2011-2018, before the COVID-19 pandemic. The data were produced by immunoSEQ multiplex PCR, yet TCRdb's version contains in-frame clones alone and is incomplete. The sample yields 60,000 to 75,000 clones, over 85% seen once. The sequenced sample was naive CD4+ T cells from PBMCs. Subset denoted: naive CD4+ T cells isolated by negative enrichment. These receptors originate from a human donor in good health.

CDR3: CASSLRVGDEQFF. CDR3 DNA sequence: TGTGCCAGCAGCTTAAGGGTCGGGGATGAGCAGTTCTTC. The V gene is TRBV11-3, the J gene TRBJ2-1; D is perhaps TRBD2 (5 bases). This CDR3 is 13 amino acids long. V was shortened by 2 bases and J by 8 bases, with 10 bases between the two germline ends. Germline CDR1 reads SGHNT; CDR2 reads YENEEA.

The rearrangement links TRBV6-6 to TRBJ2-2; the match to TRBD1 covers 9 bases. J lost 1 base, V lost 4 bases, and 1 base had no gene match. CDR3 length: 15 amino acids. Germline CDR1 MNHNY, CDR2 SVGAGI (reference sequence). In nucleotides, the CDR3 is TGTGCCAGCAGTTCGGGACAGGGGAACACCGGGGAGCTGTTTTTT. It translates to CASSSGQGNTGELFF.

The CDR3 DNA sequence: TGCAGCGTTGGACAGGGTTTGGGTCAGCCCCAGCATTTT. Translated, it gives CSVGQGLGQPQHF. The chain recombines TRBV29-1 with TRBJ1-5, with 7 bases fitting TRBD1. Germline CDR1 SQVTM, CDR2 ANQGSEA. V shed 4 bases and J 6 bases; nucleotides not matched to a gene: 6. This CDR3 region has 13 residues.

This chain connects TRBV5-6 to TRBJ2-5; D unclear. The germline CDR1 and CDR2 sequences are SGHDT and YYEEEE. The CDR3 is made up of 14 amino acids. Deletions cut 4 bases from V and 0 bases from J, with 10 bases between. The CDR3 loop is CASSLRSYQETQYF. The CDR3 coding sequence is TGTGCCAGCAGCCTCCGATCGTACCAAGAGACCCAGTACTTC.

The genes are TRBV5-1 and TRBJ1-5, with D hard to call. Germline CDR1 is SGHRS and CDR2 is YFSETQ. V dropped 0 bases and J dropped 7 bases, with 14 bases sitting between them. The CDR3 is 15 residues long. CDR3 sequence: CASSLGVSGGQPQHF. CDR3 sequence (DNA): TGCGCCAGCAGCTTGGGGGTGTCCGGTGGGCAGCCCCAGCATTTT. The variable domain in full, with the rest retrieved from reference TRBV5-1 and TRBJ1-5, is KAGVTQTPRYLIKTRGQQVTLSCSPISGHRSVSWYQQTPGQGLQFLFEYFSETQRNKGNFPGRFSGRQFSNSRSEMNVSTLELGDSALYLCASSLGVSGGQPQHFGDGTRLSIL.

This sequence joins TRBV7-2 and TRBJ2-1, with TRBD2 matching 10 bases. V shed 4 bases, J shed 14 bases, and the junction held 11 bases outside the gene matches. CDR1 and CDR2 (germline): SGHTA, FQGNSA. The CDR3 covers 14 residues. The CDR3: CASSSGLADLSKFF. The CDR3 bases are TGTGCCAGCAGCTCAGGACTAGCGGATCTAAGTAAGTTCTTC.

This clone was recorded only once. The J gene is TRBJ2-6, the V gene TRBV5-1; D unresolved. The CDR3 extends over 16 amino acids. Germline CDR1 is SGHRS and CDR2 is YFSETQ. The V end was cut by 7 bases, the J end by 0 bases, with 14 bases between. The chain's CDR3 is CASRLEVGSGANVLTF. The CDR3 DNA follows: TGCGCCAGCCGTTTGGAAGTGGGCTCTGGGGCCAACGTCCTGACTTTC.

J is TRBJ1-5 and V is TRBV24-1; D remains unclear. Per the germline V gene, CDR1 is KGHDR and CDR2 is SFDVKD. The CDR3 consists of 16 residues. Trimming pared 2 bases from V and 6 bases from J, leaving 16 bases between. The chain's CDR3 is CATSDSGIGVGQPQHF. The CDR3 DNA reads as TGTGCCACCAGTGATTCGGGAATCGGGGTTGGTCAGCCCCAGCATTTT.

This chain joins TRBV6-2 or TRBV6-3 and TRBJ2-1; D might be TRBD2 (6 bases). Per the germline V gene, CDR1 is MNHEY and CDR2 is SVGEGT. The ends were cut back, 6 bases at V and 6 bases at J, with 9 bases in the middle. The CDR3 is 12 amino acids. DNA for the CDR3: TGTGCCAGCAGCGTCGGGGGCAATGAGCAGTTCTTC. It is translated as CASSVGGNEQFF.

The chain uses TRBV30 and TRBJ2-7; 12 bases line up with TRBD2. J lost 1 base, V lost 3 bases, and 13 bases had no gene match. The CDR3 spans 18 residues. Germline V gene lookup returns CDR1 GTSNPN and CDR2 SVGIG (reference sequence). This CDR3 is CAWSPLAGGPSSSYEQYF. The DNA for the CDR3 is TGTGCCTGGAGCCCCCTAGCGGGAGGGCCTAGCAGTTCCTACGAGCAGTACTTC.

The sample holds one count of this clone. J is TRBJ1-4 and V is TRBV5-1; TRBD1 matches 9 bases. Germline V CDR1 and CDR2: SGHRS, YFSETQ. This CDR3 comprises 14 residues. With 4 bases clipped from V and 5 bases from J, the junction kept 3 bases outside the gene matches. The CDR3 sequence is CASSDRGMNEKLFF. DNA for the CDR3: TGCGCCAGCAGCGACAGGGGGATGAATGAAAAACTGTTTTTT.

CDR3 residues: CASRVRSGAGGTEAFF. In DNA form, the CDR3 reads TGCGCCAGCAGGGTGAGGTCGGGGGCCGGGGGGACTGAAGCTTTCTTT. The V call is TRBV5-1, the J call TRBJ1-1; D perhaps matches TRBD1 (6 bases). In germline, CDR1 is SGHRS, CDR2 YFSETQ. The CDR3 has 16 residues. V dropped 5 bases and J dropped 5 bases, with 22 bases sitting between them.

The chain has TRBV5-4 and TRBJ2-7; 12 bases align to TRBD2. The CDR3 is 16 residues long. The J segment lost 1 base and the V segment lost 3 bases, leaving 5 bases of the junction unmatched. Germline V gene sequence: CDR1 SGHNT, CDR2 YYREEE (reference sequence). DNA of the CDR3: TGTGCCAGCAGCTCGCCGACTAGCGGGGGTTCCTACGAGCAGTACTTC. Protein: CASSSPTSGGSYEQYF.

In nucleotides, the CDR3 is TGTGCCTGGAGCCCCACGATGGGCGGGAGGTTGGGTAATGAGCAGTTCTTC. Translating it yields CAWSPTMGGRLGNEQFF. V gene TRBV30 combines with J gene TRBJ2-1, with TRBD2 matching over 8 bases. V lost 3 bases, J lost 7 bases, and 17 bases stayed unmatched. The CDR3 is 17 amino acids. Germline V gives CDR1 GTSNPN, CDR2 SVGIG (reference sequence).